This TCR beta chain was sequenced for a study of blood T cell repertoires in COVID-19. Clones were read by immunoSEQ multiplex PCR, and TCRdb kept only the in-frame ones, dropping some. The sample contains about 100,000 clones, approximately 90% of which appear only once. Seattle's enrolled individuals joined amid active infection and were then monitored longitudinally. CDR1 KGHDR and CDR2 SFDVKD come from the germline V gene. The CDR3 consists of 16 residues. Trimming took 2 bases from V and 1 from J, leaving 13 bases between them. The chain uses TRBV24-1 and TRBJ1-2; D is perhaps TRBD1 (5 bases). Sequencing used peripheral blood. The sequence was obtained from a woman in her forties or fifties with COVID-19, enrolled during active disease. For the CDR3, the DNA is TGTGCCACCAGTGATTCAGCCCCGCAGGGTAACTATGGCTACACCTTC. It yields the protein CATSDSAPQGNYGYTF.